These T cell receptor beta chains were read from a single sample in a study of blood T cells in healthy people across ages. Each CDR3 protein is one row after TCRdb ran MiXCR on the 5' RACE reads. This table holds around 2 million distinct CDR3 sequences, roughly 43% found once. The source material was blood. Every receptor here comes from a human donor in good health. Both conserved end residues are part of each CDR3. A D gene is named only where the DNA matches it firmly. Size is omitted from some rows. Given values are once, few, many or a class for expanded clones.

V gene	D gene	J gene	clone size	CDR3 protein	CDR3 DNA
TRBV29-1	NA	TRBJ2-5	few	CSVEERTRETQYF	TGCAGCGTTGAAGAACGAACGAGAGAGACCCAGTACTTC
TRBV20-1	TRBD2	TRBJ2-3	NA	CSARVAGRDTQYF	TGCAGTGCTAGAGTAGCGGGGCGAGATACGCAGTATTTT
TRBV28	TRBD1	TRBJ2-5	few	CASGKRDRVKETQYF	TGTGCCAGCGGGAAAAGGGACAGGGTGAAAGAGACCCAGTACTTC
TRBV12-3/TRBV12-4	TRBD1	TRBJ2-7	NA	CASSSGAGQDSYEQYF	TGTGCCAGCAGCTCCGGGGCGGGACAGGACTCCTACGAGCAGTACTTC
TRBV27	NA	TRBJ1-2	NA	CASKGQPNYGYTF	TGTGCCAGCAAAGGACAGCCCAACTATGGCTACACCTTC
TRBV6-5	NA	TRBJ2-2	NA	CASSYSPGVHTGELFF	TGTGCCAGCAGTTACTCACCGGGGGTGCACACCGGGGAGCTGTTTTTT
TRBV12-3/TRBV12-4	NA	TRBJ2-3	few	CASSFGSQHGRGDTQYF	TGTGCCAGCAGTTTCGGCAGTCAACACGGGCGTGGAGATACGCAGTATTTT
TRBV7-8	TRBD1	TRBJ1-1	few	CASSQETGGNTEAFF	TGTGCCAGCAGCCAAGAGACAGGGGGCAACACTGAAGCTTTCTTT
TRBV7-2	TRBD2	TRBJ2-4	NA	CASSLSLTSGKYF	TGTGCCAGCAGCTTAAGCCTCACTAGCGGGAAGTACTTC
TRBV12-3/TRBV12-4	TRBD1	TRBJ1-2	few	CASSLTGAGYTF	TGTGCCAGCAGCCTTACAGGGGCGGGCTACACCTTC
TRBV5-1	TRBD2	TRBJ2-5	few	CASSPQAGGGETQYF	TGCGCCAGCAGCCCCCAAGCGGGGGGTGGGGAGACCCAGTACTTC
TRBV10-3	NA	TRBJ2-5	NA	CAISESLAVPETQYF	TGTGCCATCAGTGAGTCGTTGGCAGTGCCGGAGACCCAGTACTTC
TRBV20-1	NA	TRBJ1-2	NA	CSAETTTRNYGYTF	TGCAGTGCTGAAACCACGACAAGAAACTATGGCTACACCTTC
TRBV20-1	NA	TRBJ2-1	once	CSANGKSYNEQFF	TGCAGTGCTAACGGCAAGTCCTACAATGAGCAGTTCTTC
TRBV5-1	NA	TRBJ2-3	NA	CASCLEGGQSTDTQYF	TGCGCCAGCTGCTTGGAAGGAGGACAATCCACAGATACGCAGTATTTT
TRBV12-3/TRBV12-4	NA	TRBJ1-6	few	CASSMGTAAPLHF	TGTGCCAGCAGTATGGGGACGGCGGCACCCCTCCACTTT
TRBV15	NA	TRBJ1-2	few	CATSRDRTVTYGYTF	TGTGCCACCAGCAGAGATCGCACAGTTACTTATGGCTACACCTTC
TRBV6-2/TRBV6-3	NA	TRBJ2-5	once	CACSYSRGRTETQYF	TGTGCCTGCAGTTACTCTCGCGGGCGTACGGAGACCCAGTACTTC
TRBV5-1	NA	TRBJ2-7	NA	CASSSYYTSIANEQYF	TGCGCCAGCAGCTCGTACTACACGAGTATAGCGAACGAGCAGTACTTC
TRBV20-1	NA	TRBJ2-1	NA	CSARDAADPYNEQFF	TGCAGTGCTAGAGATGCAGCGGACCCCTACAATGAGCAGTTCTTC
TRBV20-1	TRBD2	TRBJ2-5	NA	CSARDGGEGWSTETQYF	TGCAGTGCTAGAGATGGAGGGGAGGGATGGAGTACAGAGACCCAGTACTTC
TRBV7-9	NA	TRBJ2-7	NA	CASSSSGDVGGYEQYF	TGTGCCAGCAGCTCGTCAGGTGACGTGGGCGGCTACGAGCAGTACTTC
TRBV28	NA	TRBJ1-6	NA	CASSLFDGYYNSPLHF	TGTGCCAGCAGTTTATTCGACGGATACTATAATTCACCCCTCCACTTT
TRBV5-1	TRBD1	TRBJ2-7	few	CASSTRPGTMTGSYEQYF	TGCGCCAGCAGTACCCGTCCCGGGACGATGACAGGGTCCTACGAGCAGTACTTC
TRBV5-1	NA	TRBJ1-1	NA	CASSLAGHRRPEAFF	TGCGCCAGCAGCTTAGCGGGACACCGAAGGCCCGAGGCTTTCTTT
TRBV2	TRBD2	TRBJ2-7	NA	CASSGMGGTYEQYF	TGTGCCAGCAGTGGGATGGGAGGGACCTACGAGCAGTACTTC
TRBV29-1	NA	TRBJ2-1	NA	CSVVPALSSYNEQFF	TGCAGCGTTGTCCCAGCGTTGAGCTCCTACAATGAGCAGTTCTTC
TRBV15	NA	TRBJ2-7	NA	CATSRDLTDPHEQYF	TGTGCCACCAGCAGAGATCTCACAGATCCCCACGAGCAGTACTTC